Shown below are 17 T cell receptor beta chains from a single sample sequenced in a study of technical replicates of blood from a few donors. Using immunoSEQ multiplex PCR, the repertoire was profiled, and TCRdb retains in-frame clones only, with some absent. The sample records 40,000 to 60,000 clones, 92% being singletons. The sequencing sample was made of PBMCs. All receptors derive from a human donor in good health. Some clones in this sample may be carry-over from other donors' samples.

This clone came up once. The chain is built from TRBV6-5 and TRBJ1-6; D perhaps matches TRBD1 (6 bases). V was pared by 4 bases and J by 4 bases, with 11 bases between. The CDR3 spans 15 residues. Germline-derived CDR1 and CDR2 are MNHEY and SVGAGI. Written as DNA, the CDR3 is TGTGCCAGCAGTTTAGGACAGCTTTATAATTCACCCCTCCACTTT. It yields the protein CASSLGQLYNSPLHF.

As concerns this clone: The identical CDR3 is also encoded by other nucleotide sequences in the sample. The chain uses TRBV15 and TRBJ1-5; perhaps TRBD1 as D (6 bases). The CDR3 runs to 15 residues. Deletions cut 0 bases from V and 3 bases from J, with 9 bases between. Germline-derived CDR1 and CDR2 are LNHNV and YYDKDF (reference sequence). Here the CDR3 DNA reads TGTGCCACCAGCAGAGATCAGGGGAACAATCAGCCCCAGCATTTT. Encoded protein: CATSRDQGNNQPQHF.

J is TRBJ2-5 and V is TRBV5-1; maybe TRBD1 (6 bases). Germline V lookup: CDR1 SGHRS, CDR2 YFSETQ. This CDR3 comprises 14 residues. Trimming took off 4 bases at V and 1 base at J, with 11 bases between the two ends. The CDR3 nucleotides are TGCGCCAGCAGCGACGGGACAACCCAAGAGACCCAGTACTTC. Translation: CASSDGTTQETQYF.

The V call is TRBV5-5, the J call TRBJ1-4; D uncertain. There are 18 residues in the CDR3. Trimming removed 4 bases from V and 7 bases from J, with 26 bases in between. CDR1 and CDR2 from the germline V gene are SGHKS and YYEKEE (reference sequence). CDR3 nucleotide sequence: TGTGCCAGCAGCGCACGGGGTCCTGGGGTTGTTAGTAGTGAAAAACTGTTTTTT. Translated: CASSARGPGVVSSEKLFF. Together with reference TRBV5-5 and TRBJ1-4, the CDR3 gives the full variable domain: DAGVTQSPTHLIKTRGQQVTLRCSPISGHKSVSWYQQVLGQGPQFIFQYYEKEERGRGNFPDRFSARQFPNYSSELNVNALLLGDSALYLCASSARGPGVVSSEKLFFGSGTQLSVL.

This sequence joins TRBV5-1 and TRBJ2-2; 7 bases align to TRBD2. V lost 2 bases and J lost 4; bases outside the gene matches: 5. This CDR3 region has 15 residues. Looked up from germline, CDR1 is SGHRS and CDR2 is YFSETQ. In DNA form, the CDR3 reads TGCGCCAGCAGCTTCCCAGCGGGGAGCACCGGGGAGCTGTTTTTT. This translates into CASSFPAGSTGELFF.

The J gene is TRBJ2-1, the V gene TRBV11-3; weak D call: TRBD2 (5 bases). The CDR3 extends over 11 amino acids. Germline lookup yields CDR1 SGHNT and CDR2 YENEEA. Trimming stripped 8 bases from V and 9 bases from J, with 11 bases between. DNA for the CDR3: TGTGCCAGCCGAGGAAGCGGTGAGCAGTTCTTC. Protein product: CASRGSGEQFF.

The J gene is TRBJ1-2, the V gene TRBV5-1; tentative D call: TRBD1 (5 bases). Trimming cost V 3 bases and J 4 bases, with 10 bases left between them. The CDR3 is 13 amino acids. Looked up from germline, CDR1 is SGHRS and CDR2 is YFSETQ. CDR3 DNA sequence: TGCGCCAGCAGCTCGACAGCCAGCTATGGCTACACCTTC. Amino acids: CASSSTASYGYTF.

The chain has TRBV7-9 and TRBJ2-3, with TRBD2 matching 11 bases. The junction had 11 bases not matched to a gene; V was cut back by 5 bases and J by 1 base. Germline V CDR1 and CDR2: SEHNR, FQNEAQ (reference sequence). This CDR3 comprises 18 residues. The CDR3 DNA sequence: TGTGCCAGCAGCCGAAACAAGGCTAGCGGGGGGCGCACAGATACGCAGTATTTT. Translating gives CASSRNKASGGRTDTQYF.

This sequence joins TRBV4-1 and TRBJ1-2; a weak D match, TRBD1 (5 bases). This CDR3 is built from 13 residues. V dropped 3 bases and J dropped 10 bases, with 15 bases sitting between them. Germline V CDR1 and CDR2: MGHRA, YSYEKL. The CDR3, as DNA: TGCGCCAGCAGCCAGTTGGGCAGGGAAGACTACACCTTC. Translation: CASSQLGREDYTF.

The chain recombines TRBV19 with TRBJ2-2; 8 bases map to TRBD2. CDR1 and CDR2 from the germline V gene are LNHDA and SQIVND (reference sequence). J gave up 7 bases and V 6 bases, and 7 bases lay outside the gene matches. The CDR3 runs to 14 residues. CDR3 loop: CASRWRGAIGELFF. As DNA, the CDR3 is TGTGCCAGTAGGTGGCGGGGGGCCATCGGGGAGCTGTTTTTT.

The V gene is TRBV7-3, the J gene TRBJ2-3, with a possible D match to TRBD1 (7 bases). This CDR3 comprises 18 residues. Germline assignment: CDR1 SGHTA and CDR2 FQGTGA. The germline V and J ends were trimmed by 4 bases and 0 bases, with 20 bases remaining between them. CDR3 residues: CASSSSPWGDSSTDTQYF. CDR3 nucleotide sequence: TGTGCCAGCAGCTCCTCCCCCTGGGGGGACAGTAGCACAGATACGCAGTATTTT.

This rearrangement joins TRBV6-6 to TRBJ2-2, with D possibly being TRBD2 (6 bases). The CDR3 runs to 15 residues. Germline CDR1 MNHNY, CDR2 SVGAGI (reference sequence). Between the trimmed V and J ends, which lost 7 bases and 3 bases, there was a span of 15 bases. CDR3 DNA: TGTGCCAGCACTCTCGGGACTCCGGACACCGGGGAGCTGTTTTTT. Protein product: CASTLGTPDTGELFF.

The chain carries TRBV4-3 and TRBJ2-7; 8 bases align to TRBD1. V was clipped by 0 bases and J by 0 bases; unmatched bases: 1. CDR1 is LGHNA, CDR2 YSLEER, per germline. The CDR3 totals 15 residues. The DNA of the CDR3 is TGCGCCAGCAGCCAAGAAGACAGGGGCTCCTACGAGCAGTACTTC. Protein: CASSQEDRGSYEQYF.

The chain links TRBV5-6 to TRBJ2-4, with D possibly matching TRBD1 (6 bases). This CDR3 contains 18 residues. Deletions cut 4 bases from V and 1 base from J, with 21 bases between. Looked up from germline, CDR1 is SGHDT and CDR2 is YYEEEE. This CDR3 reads CASSRLVGLGAAKNIQYF. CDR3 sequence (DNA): TGTGCCAGCAGCAGATTGGTTGGATTGGGGGCGGCCAAAAACATTCAGTACTTC.

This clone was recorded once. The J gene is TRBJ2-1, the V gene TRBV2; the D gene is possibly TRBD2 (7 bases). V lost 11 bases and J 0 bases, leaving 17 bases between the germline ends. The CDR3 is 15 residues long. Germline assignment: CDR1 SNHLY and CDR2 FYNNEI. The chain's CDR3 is CAHNQGGGSYNEQFF. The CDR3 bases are TGTGCCCACAACCAGGGAGGGGGCTCCTACAATGAGCAGTTCTTC. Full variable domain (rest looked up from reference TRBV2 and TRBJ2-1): EPEVTQTPSHQVTQMGQEVILRCVPISNHLYFYWYRQILGQKVEFLVSFYNNEISEKSEIFDDQFSVERPDGSNFTLKIRSTKLEDSAMYFCAHNQGGGSYNEQFFGPGTRLTVL.

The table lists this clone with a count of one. This CDR3 is CASSAHRLADNEQFF. Written as DNA, the CDR3 is TGTGCCAGCAGCGCACATAGACTAGCGGACAATGAGCAGTTCTTC. The rearrangement uses TRBV11-3 and TRBJ2-1; 9 bases agree with TRBD2. The CDR3 consists of 15 residues. The ends lost 5 bases at V and 5 bases at J; junction bases unmatched: 7. The germline V gene has CDR1 SGHNT and CDR2 YENEEA.

Here the CDR3 reads CASYNLGGGTEAFF. The CDR3 DNA sequence: TGTGCCTCATATAATCTAGGAGGTGGCACTGAAGCTTTCTTT. V is TRBV30 and J is TRBJ1-1, with D uncertain. The germline V and J ends were trimmed by 7 bases and 4 bases, with 19 bases remaining between them. CDR1 is GTSNPN and CDR2 is SVGIG in the germline V gene (reference sequence). The CDR3 spans 14 residues.